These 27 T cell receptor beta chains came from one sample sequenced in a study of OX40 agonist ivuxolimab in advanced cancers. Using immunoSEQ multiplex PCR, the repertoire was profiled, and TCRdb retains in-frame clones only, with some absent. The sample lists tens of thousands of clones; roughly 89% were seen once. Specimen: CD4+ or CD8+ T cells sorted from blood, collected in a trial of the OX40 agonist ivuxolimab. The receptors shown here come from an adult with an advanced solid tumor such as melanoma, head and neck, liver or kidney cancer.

CDR3 in DNA: TGTGCCAGCAGCGTAGGTACAGGGGGCAATCAGCCCCAGCATTTT. It codes for CASSVGTGGNQPQHF. The chain uses TRBV9 and TRBJ1-5; 7 bases map to TRBD1. Germline V lookup: CDR1 SGDLS, CDR2 YYNGEE. This CDR3 has 15 residues. V was clipped by 0 bases and J by 2 bases; unmatched bases: 2.

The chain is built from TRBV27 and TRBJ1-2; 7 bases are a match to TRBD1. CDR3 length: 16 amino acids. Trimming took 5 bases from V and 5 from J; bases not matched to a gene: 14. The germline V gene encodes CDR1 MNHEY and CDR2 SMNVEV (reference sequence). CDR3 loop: CASSLGTEQSLYGYTF. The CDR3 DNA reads TGTGCCAGCAGTCTCGGGACAGAGCAAAGTCTATATGGCTACACCTTC.

The CDR3 reads CASSQTSGYNEQFF. Here the CDR3 DNA reads TGCGCCAGCAGCCAAACTAGCGGTTACAATGAGCAGTTCTTC. The V call is TRBV4-1, the J call TRBJ2-1, with 8 nucleotides matching TRBD2. Germline CDR1 MGHRA, CDR2 YSYEKL. This CDR3 is built from 14 residues. Trimming at V came to 2 bases and at J to 4 bases, leaving 1 base not matched to a gene.

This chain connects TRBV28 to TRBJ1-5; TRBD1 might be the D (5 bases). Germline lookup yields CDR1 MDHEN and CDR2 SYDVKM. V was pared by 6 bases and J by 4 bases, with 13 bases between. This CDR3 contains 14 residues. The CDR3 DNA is TGTGCCAGCAGAGACGGCAGGGTGAATCAGCCCCAGCATTTT. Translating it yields CASRDGRVNQPQHF.

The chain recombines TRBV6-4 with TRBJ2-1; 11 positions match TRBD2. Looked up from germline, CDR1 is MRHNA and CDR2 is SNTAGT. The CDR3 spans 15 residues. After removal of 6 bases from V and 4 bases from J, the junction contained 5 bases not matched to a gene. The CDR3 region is CASSAGTSGYNEQFF. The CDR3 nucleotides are TGTGCCAGCAGCGCCGGGACTAGCGGATACAATGAGCAGTTCTTC.

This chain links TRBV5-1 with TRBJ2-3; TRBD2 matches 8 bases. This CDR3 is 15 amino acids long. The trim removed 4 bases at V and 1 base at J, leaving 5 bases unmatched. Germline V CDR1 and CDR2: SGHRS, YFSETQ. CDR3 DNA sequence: TGCGCCAGCAGCAAATCGACTAGCGGCACAGATACGCAGTATTTT. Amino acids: CASSKSTSGTDTQYF.

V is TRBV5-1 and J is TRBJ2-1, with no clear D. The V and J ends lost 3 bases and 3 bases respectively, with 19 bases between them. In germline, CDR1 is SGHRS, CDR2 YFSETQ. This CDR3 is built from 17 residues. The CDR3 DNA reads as TGCGCCAGCAGCTCCCTTCCTTCTGGACGGATCTACAATGAGCAGTTCTTC. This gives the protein CASSSLPSGRIYNEQFF.

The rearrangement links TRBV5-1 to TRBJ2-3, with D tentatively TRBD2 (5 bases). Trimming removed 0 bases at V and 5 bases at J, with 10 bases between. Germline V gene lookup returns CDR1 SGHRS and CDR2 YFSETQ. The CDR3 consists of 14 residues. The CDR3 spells CASSLALAGDTQYF. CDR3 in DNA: TGCGCCAGCAGCTTGGCCCTAGCAGGAGATACGCAGTATTTT.

DNA for the CDR3: TGTGCCAGCAGCTTATATCTTGGAGCTAGCACAGATACGCAGTATTTT. Translated, it gives CASSLYLGASTDTQYF. This chain connects TRBV7-2 to TRBJ2-3; D is undetermined. The CDR3 loop spans 16 amino acids. V lost 2 bases, J lost 0 bases, and 12 bases lay in between. Germline CDR1 and CDR2: SGHTA and FQGNSA.

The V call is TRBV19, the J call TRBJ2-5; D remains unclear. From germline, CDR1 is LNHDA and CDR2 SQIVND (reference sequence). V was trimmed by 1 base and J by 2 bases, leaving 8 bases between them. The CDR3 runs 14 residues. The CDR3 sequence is CASSIGHTQETQYF. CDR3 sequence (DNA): TGTGCCAGTAGTATAGGCCACACTCAAGAGACCCAGTACTTC.

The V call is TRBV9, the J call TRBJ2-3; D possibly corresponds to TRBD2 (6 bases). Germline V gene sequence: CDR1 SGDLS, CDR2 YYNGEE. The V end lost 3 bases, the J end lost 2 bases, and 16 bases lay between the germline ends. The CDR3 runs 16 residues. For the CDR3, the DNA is TGTGCCAGCAGCGCGCCCGGGGGAAGGGCCACAGATACGCAGTATTTT. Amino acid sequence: CASSAPGGRATDTQYF.

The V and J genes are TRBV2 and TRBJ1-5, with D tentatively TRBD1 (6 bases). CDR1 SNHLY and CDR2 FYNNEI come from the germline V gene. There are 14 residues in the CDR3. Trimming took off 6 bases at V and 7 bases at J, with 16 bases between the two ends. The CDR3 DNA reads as TGTGCCAGCAGAGGGGGTCCGCTTGGCCAGCCCCAGCATTTT. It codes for CASRGGPLGQPQHF.

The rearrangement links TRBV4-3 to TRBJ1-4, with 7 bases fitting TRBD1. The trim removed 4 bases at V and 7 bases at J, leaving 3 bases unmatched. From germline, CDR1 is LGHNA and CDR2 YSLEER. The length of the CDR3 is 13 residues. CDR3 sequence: CASSPTGFEKLFF. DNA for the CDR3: TGCGCCAGCAGCCCGACAGGGTTTGAAAAACTGTTTTTT.

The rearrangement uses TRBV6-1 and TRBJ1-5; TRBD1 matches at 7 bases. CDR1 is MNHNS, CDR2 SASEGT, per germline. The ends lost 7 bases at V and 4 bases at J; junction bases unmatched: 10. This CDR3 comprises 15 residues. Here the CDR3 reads CASIGDWDRNQPQHF. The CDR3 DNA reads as TGTGCCAGCATTGGGGACTGGGACAGAAATCAGCCCCAGCATTTT.

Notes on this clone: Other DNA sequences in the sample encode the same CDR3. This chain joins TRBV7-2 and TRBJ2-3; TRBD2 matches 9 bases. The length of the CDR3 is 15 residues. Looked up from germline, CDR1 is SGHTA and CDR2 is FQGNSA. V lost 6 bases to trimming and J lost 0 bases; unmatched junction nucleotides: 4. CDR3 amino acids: CASSFSGGSTDTQYF. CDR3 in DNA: TGTGCCAGCAGTTTTAGCGGGGGTAGCACAGATACGCAGTATTTT.

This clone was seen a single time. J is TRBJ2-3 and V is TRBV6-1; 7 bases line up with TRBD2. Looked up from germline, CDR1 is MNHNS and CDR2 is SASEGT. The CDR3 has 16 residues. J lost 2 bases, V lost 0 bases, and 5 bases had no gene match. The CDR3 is CASSEALAEATDTQYF. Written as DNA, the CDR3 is TGTGCCAGCAGTGAAGCCCTAGCGGAGGCCACAGATACGCAGTATTTT.

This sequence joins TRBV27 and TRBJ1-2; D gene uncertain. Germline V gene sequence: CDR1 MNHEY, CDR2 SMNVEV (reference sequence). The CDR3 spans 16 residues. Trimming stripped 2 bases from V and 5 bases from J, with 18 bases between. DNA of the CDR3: TGTGCCAGCAGTTTACGGTTTGACGGCAGGCTTTATGGCTACACCTTC. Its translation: CASSLRFDGRLYGYTF.

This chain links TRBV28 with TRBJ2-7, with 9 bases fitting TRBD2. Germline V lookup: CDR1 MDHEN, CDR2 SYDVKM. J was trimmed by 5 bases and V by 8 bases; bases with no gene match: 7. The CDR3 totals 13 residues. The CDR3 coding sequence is TGTGCCAGCTTAGCGGGAGAGATTAACGAGCAGTACTTC. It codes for CASLAGEINEQYF.

The CDR3 loop is CASSLTGTSGSYEQYF. The CDR3 nucleotides are TGTGCCAGCTCACTAACCGGGACTAGCGGATCCTACGAGCAGTACTTC. The rearrangement joins TRBV18 to TRBJ2-7; 11 bases align to TRBD2. Trimming at V came to 4 bases and at J to 1 base, leaving 6 bases not matched to a gene. The CDR3 is 16 amino acids. Germline CDR1 and CDR2: KGHSH and LQKENI.

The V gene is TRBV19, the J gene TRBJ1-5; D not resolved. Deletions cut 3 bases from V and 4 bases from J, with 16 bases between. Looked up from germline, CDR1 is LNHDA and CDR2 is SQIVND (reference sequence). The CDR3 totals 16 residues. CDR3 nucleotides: TGTGCCAGTAGTATCGAGGGTAGCCTGTTGAATCAGCCCCAGCATTTT. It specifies CASSIEGSLLNQPQHF.

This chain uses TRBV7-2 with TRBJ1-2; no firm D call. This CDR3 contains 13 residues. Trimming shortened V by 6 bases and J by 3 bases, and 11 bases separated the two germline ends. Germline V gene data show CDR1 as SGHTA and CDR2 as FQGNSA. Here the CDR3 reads CASSGPTDYGYTF. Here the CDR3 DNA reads TGTGCCAGCAGTGGACCCACGGACTATGGCTACACCTTC.

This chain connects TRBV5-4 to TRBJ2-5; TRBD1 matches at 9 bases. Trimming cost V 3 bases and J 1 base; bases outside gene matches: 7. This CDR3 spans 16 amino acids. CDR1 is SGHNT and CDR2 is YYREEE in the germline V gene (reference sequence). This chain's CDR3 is CASSSETGGFQETQYF. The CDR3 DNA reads TGTGCCAGCAGCTCCGAGACAGGGGGGTTCCAAGAGACCCAGTACTTC.

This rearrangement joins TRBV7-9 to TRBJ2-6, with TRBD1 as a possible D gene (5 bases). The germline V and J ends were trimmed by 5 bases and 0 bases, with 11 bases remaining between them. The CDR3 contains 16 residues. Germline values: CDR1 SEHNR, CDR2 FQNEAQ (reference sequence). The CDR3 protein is CASSQGLFSGANVLTF. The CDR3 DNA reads TGTGCCAGCAGCCAGGGCCTTTTCTCTGGGGCCAACGTCCTGACTTTC.

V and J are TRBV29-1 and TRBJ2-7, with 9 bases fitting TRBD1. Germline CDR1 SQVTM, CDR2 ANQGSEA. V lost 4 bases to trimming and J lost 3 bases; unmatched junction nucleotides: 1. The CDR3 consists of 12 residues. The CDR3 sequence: CSVGTGVYEQYF. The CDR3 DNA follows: TGCAGCGTTGGGACAGGGGTCTACGAGCAGTACTTC.

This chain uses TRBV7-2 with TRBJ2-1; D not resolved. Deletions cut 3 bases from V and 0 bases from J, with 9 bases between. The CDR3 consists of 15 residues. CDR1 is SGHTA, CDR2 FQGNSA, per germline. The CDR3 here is CASSLAAVSYNEQFF. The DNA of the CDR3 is TGTGCCAGCAGCTTGGCGGCAGTCTCCTACAATGAGCAGTTCTTC.

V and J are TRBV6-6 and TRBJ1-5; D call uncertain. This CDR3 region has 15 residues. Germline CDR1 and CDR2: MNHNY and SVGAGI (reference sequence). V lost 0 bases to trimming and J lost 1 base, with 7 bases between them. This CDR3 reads CASSYSKGSNQPQHF. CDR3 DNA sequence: TGTGCCAGCAGTTACTCGAAAGGGAGCAATCAGCCCCAGCATTTT.

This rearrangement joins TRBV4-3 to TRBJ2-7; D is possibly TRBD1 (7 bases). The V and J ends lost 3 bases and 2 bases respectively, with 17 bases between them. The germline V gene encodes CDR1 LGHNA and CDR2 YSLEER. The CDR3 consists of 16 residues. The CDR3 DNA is TGCGCCAGCAGCCAGGATGGAGGGACAGAGACCTACGAGCAGTACTTC. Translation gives CASSQDGGTETYEQYF.